This TCR beta chain was sequenced during a study of blood T cell repertoires in COVID-19. Turning to the study itself: Whether acute or convalescent, the COVID-19 samples came from the United States, Italy and Spain.

In the study's own analysis: For nucleated cells, counts were estimated from reference gene primer amplification. This table comes from immunoSEQ multiplex PCR, and its TCRdb copy is limited to in-frame clones, with some not included. V and J calls and clone size are given by that table; D and trimming were obtained from the DNA. The sample records about 390,000 clones, about 89% being singletons. V was cut by 0 bases and J by 4 bases, with 13 bases left in between. The germline CDR1 and CDR2 sequences are SGHNT and YYREEE (reference sequence). This CDR3 spans 15 amino acids. The TCR was taken from a woman in her sixties or seventies with COVID-19, enrolled during active disease. The gene calls are TRBV5-4 and TRBJ1-2, with D possibly matching TRBD1 (6 bases). The specimen sequenced was peripheral blood. DNA for the CDR3: TGTGCCAGCAGCTTGGCCCCTCAGGGGCCCTATGGCTACACCTTC. Translated, it gives CASSLAPQGPYGYTF. The full variable domain, completed using reference TRBV5-4 and TRBJ1-2, is ETGVTQSPTHLIKTRGQQVTLRCSSQSGHNTVSWYQQALGQGPQFIFQYYREEENGRGNFPPRFSGLQFPNYSSELNVNALELDDSALYLCASSLAPQGPYGYTFGSGTRLTVV.